This T cell receptor beta chain came from a study of CXCR3-negative and CXCR3-positive naive CD8 T cells. Study-wide findings and caveats: Between one naive subset and the other, surface CD5 was comparable, and TCR strength was inferred from TRB CDR3 properties.

The libraries of TRB cDNA were prepared using 5' RACE with UMI labels. TCRdb reprocessed the 5' RACE reads and reports one entry per CDR3 protein, with no DNA. The listing records about 24,000 distinct CDR3 sequences. Concerning this clonotype: Its specificity is not known.

CD8+ T cell subsets were each sorted in triplicate, over 250,000 cells apiece. CD45RO-CCR7+CD27+CD95- defined naive CD8+ T cells. The germline V gene has CDR1 LNHNV and CDR2 YYDKDF (reference sequence). The CDR3 has 13 amino acids. This chain uses TRBV15 with TRBJ2-7; TCRdb's D call of TRBD1 is untestable without DNA. This TCR derives from a human donor in good health. Some clones in this sample may be carry-over from other donors' samples. Input material: naive CXCR3- CD8+ T cells from blood. The sample's subset: CD45RO-CCR7+CD27+CD95- naive CD8+ T cells lacking CXCR3 (TNR3-). The CDR3 sequence: CATSKGTGYEQYF.